This T cell receptor (beta chain) was recovered during a study of blood T cell repertoires in COVID-19. Study-wide context: The United States, Italy and Spain supplied acute and convalescent COVID-19 samples. T cells, B-cell-depleted T cells, or PBMCs supplied cDNA or gDNA.

Per the germline V gene, CDR1 is SEHNR and CDR2 is FQNEAQ (reference sequence). After removal of 2 bases from V and 5 bases from J, the junction contained 5 bases not matched to a gene. This CDR3 is built from 14 residues. Original analysis: Amplifying reference gene primers gave estimates of nucleated cell counts. Here immunoSEQ multiplex PCR was the method, and the copy in TCRdb shows in-frame clones only, minus some. D and trimming come from the DNA, and the V and J calls and clone size come from that table. The sample records some 300,000 clones, about 85% being singletons. The material sequenced was peripheral blood. The TCR was taken from a woman aged 45-59 years with active or convalescent COVID-19. The rearrangement links TRBV7-9 to TRBJ2-5; TRBD1 agrees at 7 bases. The CDR3 protein is CASSLMQGEETQYF. Here the CDR3 DNA reads TGTGCCAGCAGCTTAATGCAGGGGGAGGAGACCCAGTACTTC.